Sequencing of this TCR beta chain was carried out in a study of T-cell reconstitution after alpha-beta-depleted transplantation in children (dated by TCRdb to 2016 to 2017). The study in broad terms: Using TCR repertoire profiling, the study followed T-cell immune reconstitution in a quantitative way in children after TCRalphabeta/CD19-depleted allogeneic hematopoietic cell transplantation.

Of note for this clonotype: Its target antigen remains unknown. Base qualities are not provided; no much larger clone lies one nucleotide away.

The library was obtained by PCR. The sequencer was an Illumina HiSeq 2500. To normalize quantification of the TCRbeta repertoire, the TCR libraries were built with molecular barcoding that relied on unique molecular identifiers. Starting from the raw public reads, TCRdb applied fastp trimming at Q25, assembled clones with MiXCR and retained in-frame beta chains. For every CDR3 protein sequence, its rows merge into one entry that carries the most common genes and DNA. This sample is represented by 350,000 to 450,000 distinct CDR3 sequences; over 20% of them were singletons. 3% to 4% of the sample belongs to the ten largest clones. CDR1 ENHRY and CDR2 SYGVKD were looked up in the germline V gene. Compared with germline, V lacks 10 bases and J lacks 10 bases; bases without a gene match: 12. The CDR3 has 13 amino acids, counting the end cysteine and phenylalanine. The entry retains the CDR3 DNA only, 39 bases that are in frame from base 1.

The sample consisted of PBMCs from the stem cell graft donor, taken from the stem cell graft. Recombination connected TRBV10-3 to TRBJ2-1, with TRBD2 identical over 8 junction bases. The receptor was derived from a human donor who donated a stem cell graft to a child with acute myeloid leukemia. The CDR3 sequence is CATKGSSGGEQFF. The DNA sequence reads TGTGCCACGAAGGGGAGCTCGGGGGGGGAGCAGTTCTTC.